This TCR beta chain was obtained from a study of OX40 agonist ivuxolimab in advanced cancers. This CDR3 has 15 amino acids. Trimming cost V 5 bases and J 0 bases, with 11 bases left between them. Per the germline V gene, CDR1 is MNHNS and CDR2 is SASEGT. Using immunoSEQ multiplex PCR, the repertoire was profiled, and TCRdb retains in-frame clones only, with some absent. The data hold 61,000 or so clones, with about 88% observed a single time. V usage is TRBV6-1 and J usage is TRBJ1-3; unclear D gene. Sequencing was performed on CD4+ or CD8+ T cells sorted from blood, taken in a trial of the OX40 agonist ivuxolimab. This receptor was taken from an adult with an advanced solid tumor such as melanoma, head and neck, liver or kidney cancer. CDR3 sequence reads: CASSRVGGSGNTIYF. DNA of the CDR3: TGTGCCAGCAGTAGGGTTGGCGGCTCTGGAAACACCATATATTTT.